This entry describes one T cell receptor beta chain. The record originates from a study of patients and donors after allogeneic stem cell transplantation. Germline V gene data show CDR1 as ENHRY and CDR2 as SYGVKD. CDR3 length: 14 residues. The V end lost 6 bases, the J end lost 0 bases, and 11 bases lay between the germline ends. MiXCR, applied by TCRdb to the RT-PCR reads, yields one record per CDR3 protein. The data hold about a million distinct CDR3 sequences, with approximately 18% observed a single time. The sequencing input was blood, either unsorted or a sorted T cell fraction (not recorded which). V is TRBV10-3 and J is TRBJ1-1; weak D call: TRBD1 (5 bases). The TCR was taken from a human donor who was either an allogeneic HSCT recipient or a stem cell or donor lymphocyte infusion donor (not recorded which). It is not recorded whose cells these are; they may come from a transplant donor. Written as DNA, the CDR3 is TGTGCCATCAGGGGGACGCACATGAACACTGAAGCTTTCTTT. Protein sequence: CAIRGTHMNTEAFF.